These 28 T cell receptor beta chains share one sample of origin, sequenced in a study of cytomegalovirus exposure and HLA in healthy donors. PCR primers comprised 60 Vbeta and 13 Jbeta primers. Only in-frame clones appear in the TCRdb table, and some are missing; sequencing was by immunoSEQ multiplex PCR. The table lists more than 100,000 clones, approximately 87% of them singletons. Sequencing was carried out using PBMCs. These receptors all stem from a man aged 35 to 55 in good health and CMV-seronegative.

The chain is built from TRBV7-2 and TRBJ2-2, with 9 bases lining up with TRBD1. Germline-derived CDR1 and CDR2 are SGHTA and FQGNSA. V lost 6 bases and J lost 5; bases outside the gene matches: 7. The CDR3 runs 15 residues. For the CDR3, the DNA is TGTGCCAGCAGTCGGACAGGGGCGAGAACCGGGGAGCTGTTTTTT. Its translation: CASSRTGARTGELFF.

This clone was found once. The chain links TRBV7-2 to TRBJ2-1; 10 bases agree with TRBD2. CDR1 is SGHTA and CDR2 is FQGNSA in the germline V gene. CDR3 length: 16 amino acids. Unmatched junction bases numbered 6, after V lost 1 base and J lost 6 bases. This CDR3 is CASSLEVQRGGNEQFF. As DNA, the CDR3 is TGTGCCAGCAGCTTAGAAGTCCAGCGGGGGGGCAATGAGCAGTTCTTC. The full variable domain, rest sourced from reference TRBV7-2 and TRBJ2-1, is GAGVSQSPSNKVTEKGKDVELRCDPISGHTALYWYRQSLGQGLEFLIYFQGNSAPDKSGLPSDRFSAERTGGSVSTLTIQRTQQEDSAVYLCASSLEVQRGGNEQFFGPGTRLTVL.

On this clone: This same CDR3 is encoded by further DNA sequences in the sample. The CDR3 DNA follows: TGTGCCAGCAGTTTGGTGCCTAGCGGGGGGATCGACAATGAGCAGTTCTTC. Translated, it gives CASSLVPSGGIDNEQFF. The rearrangement joins TRBV27 to TRBJ2-1, with 11 bases aligning to TRBD2. Trimming at V came to 3 bases and at J to 5 bases, leaving 9 bases not matched to a gene. From germline, CDR1 is MNHEY and CDR2 SMNVEV (reference sequence). The CDR3 is 17 amino acids.

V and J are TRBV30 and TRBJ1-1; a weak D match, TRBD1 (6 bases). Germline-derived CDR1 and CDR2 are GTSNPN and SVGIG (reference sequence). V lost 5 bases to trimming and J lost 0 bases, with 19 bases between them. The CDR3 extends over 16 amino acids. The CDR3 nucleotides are TGTGCCTGGGGGGGGGCGCGACACAGCTTGAACACTGAAGCTTTCTTT. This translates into CAWGGARHSLNTEAFF.

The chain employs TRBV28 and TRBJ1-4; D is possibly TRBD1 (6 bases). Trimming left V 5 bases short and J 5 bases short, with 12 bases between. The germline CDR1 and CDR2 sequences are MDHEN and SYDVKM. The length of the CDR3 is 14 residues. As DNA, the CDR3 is TGTGCCAGCAGTCAACAGGGACTAAATGAAAAACTGTTTTTT. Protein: CASSQQGLNEKLFF.

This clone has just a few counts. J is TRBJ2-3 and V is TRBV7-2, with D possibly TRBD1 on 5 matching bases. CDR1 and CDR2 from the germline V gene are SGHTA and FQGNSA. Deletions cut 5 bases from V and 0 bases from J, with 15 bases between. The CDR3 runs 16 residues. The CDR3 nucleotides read TGTGCCAGCAGCACCCGGACAAAAACTAGCACAGATACGCAGTATTTT. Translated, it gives CASSTRTKTSTDTQYF.

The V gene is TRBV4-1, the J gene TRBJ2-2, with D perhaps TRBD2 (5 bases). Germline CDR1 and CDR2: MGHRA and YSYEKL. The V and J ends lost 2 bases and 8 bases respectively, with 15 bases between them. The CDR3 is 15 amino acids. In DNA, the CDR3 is TGCGCCAGCAGCCAAAGGACTGGGTTTGGAGGGGAGCTGTTTTTT. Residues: CASSQRTGFGGELFF.

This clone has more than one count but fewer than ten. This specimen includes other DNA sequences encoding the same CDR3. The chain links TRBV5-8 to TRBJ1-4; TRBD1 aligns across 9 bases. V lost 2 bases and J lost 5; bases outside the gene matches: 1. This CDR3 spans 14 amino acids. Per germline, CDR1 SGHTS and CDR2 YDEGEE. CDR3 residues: CASSLGQGNEKLFF. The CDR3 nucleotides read TGTGCCAGCAGCTTAGGACAGGGGAATGAAAAACTGTTTTTT.

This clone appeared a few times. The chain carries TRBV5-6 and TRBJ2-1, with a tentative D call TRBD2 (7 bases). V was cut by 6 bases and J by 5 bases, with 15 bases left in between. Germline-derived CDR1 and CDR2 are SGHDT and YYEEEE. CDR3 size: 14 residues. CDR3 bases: TGTGCCAGCACCCGGGCGGGGGCAGACAATGAGCAGTTCTTC. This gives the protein CASTRAGADNEQFF.

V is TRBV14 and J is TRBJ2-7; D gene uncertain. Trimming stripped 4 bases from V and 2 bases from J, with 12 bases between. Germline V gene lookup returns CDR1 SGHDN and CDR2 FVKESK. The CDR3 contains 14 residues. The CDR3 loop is CASSPELPPYEQYF. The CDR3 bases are TGTGCCAGCAGCCCAGAACTCCCCCCCTACGAGCAGTACTTC.

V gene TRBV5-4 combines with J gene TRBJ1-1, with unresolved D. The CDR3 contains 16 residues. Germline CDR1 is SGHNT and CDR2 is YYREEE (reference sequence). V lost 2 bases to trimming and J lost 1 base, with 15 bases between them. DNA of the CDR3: TGTGCCAGCAGCTTCTCAGTGACGGGTGAGAACACTGAAGCTTTCTTT. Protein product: CASSFSVTGENTEAFF. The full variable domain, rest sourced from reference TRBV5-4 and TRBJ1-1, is ETGVTQSPTHLIKTRGQQVTLRCSSQSGHNTVSWYQQALGQGPQFIFQYYREEENGRGNFPPRFSGLQFPNYSSELNVNALELDDSALYLCASSFSVTGENTEAFFGQGTRLTVV.

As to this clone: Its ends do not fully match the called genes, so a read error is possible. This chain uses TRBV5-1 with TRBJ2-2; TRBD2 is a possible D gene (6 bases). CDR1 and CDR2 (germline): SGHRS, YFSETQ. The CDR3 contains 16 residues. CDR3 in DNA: TGCGCCAGCAGGTTGGCAGTGACTAGGGTCGCCGGGGAGCTGTTTTTT. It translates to CASRLAVTRVAGELFF.

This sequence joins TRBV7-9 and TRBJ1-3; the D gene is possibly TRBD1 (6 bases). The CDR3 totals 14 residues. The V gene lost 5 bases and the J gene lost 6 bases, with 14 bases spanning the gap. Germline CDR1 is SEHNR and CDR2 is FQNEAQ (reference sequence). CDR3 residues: CASSPRDTANTIYF. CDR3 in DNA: TGTGCCAGCAGCCCCAGGGACACGGCAAACACCATATATTTT. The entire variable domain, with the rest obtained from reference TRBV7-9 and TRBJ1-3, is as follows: DTGVSQNPRHKITKRGQNVTFRCDPISEHNRLYWYRQTLGQGPEFLTYFQNEAQLEKSRLLSDRFSAERPKGSFSTLEIQRTEQGDSAMYLCASSPRDTANTIYFGEGSWLTVV.

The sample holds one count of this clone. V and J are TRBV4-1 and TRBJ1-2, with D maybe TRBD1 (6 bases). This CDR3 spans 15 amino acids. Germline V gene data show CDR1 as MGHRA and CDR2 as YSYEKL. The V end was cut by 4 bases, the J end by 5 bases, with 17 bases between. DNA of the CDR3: TGCGCCAGCAGCCCCCAAGGGGGAAGGGAGTATGGCTACACCTTC. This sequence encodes CASSPQGGREYGYTF.

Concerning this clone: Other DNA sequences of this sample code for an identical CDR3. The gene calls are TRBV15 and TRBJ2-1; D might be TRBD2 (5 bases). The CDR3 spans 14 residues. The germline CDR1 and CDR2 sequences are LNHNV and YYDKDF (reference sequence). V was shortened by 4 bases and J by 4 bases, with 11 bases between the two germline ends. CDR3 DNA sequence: TGTGCCACCAGCACCCGGCTAGCTTACAATGAGCAGTTCTTC. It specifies CATSTRLAYNEQFF.

The CDR3 spells CAISESTGQGNTEAFF. The CDR3 DNA follows: TGTGCCATCAGTGAGTCGACGGGACAGGGGAACACTGAAGCTTTCTTT. The chain employs TRBV10-3 and TRBJ1-1; TRBD1 agrees at 9 bases. This CDR3 has 16 residues. CDR1 ENHRY and CDR2 SYGVKD come from the germline V gene. J was trimmed by 1 base and V by 0 bases; bases with no gene match: 3.

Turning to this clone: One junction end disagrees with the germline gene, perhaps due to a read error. CDR3 nucleotides: TGTGCCAGCAGCCCTACTGGGGCGGGAGATCTCCCCGAGCAGTACTTC. This translates into CASSPTGAGDLPEQYF. The chain couples TRBV4-1 to TRBJ2-7, with 7 bases identical to TRBD2. The germline V gene has CDR1 MGHRA and CDR2 YSYEKL. The CDR3 covers 16 residues.

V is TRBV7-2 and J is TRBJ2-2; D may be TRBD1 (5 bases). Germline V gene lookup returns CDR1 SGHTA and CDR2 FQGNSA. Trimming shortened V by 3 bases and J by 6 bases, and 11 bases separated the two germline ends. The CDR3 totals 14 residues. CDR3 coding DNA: TGTGCCAGCAGCTTTGTTGAAGGGGCCGGGGAGCTGTTTTTT. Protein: CASSFVEGAGELFF.

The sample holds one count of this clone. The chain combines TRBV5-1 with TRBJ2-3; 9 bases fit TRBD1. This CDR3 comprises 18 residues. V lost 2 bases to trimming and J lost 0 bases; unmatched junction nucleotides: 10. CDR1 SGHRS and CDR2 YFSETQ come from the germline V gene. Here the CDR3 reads CASSLSQTGGFSTDTQYF. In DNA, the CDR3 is TGCGCCAGCAGCTTATCTCAAACAGGGGGCTTTAGCACAGATACGCAGTATTTT.

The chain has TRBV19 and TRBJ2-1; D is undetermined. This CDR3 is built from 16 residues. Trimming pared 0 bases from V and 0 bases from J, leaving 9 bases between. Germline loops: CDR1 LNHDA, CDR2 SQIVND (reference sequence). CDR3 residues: CASSIDTQSSYNEQFF. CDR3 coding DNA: TGTGCCAGTAGTATAGATACACAGAGCTCCTACAATGAGCAGTTCTTC.

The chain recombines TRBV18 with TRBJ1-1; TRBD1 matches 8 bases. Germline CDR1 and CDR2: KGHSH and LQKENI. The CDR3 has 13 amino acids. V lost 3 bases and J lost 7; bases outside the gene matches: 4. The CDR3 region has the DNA TGTGCCAGCTCACCCCAGGGGGCAGGTGAAGCTTTCTTT. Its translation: CASSPQGAGEAFF.

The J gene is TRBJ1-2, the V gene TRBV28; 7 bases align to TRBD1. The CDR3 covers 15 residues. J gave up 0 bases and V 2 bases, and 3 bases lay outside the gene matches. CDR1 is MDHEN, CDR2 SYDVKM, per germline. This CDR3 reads CASSLGQAPNYGYTF. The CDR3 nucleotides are TGTGCCAGCAGTTTAGGACAGGCCCCTAACTATGGCTACACCTTC.

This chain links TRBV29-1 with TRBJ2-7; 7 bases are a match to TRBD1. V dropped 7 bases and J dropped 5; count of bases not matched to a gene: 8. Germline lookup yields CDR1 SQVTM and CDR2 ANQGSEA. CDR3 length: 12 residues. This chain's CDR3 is CSAYRGVDEQYF. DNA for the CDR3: TGCAGCGCATACAGGGGTGTTGACGAGCAGTACTTC.

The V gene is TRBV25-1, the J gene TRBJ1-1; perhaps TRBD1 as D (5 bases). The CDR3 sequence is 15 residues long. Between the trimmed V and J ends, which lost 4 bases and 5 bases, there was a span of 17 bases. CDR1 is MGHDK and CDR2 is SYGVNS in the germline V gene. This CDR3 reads CASSAGPSGGTEAFF. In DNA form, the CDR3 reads TGTGCCAGCAGTGCGGGACCTTCGGGGGGTACTGAAGCTTTCTTT.

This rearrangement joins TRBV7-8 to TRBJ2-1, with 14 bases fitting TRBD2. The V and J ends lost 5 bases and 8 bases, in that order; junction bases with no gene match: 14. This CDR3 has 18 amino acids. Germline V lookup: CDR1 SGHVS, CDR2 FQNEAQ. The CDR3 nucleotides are TGTGCCAGCAGCCAAGGACTAGCGGGAGGTATTGGCCTTGATGAGCAGTTCTTC. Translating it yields CASSQGLAGGIGLDEQFF.

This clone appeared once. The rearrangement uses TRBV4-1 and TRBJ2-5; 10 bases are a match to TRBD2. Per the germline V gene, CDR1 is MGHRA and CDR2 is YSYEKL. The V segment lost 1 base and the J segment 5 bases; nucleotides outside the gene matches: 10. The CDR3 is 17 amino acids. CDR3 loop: CASSQGILAGVAETQYF. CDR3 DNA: TGCGCCAGCAGCCAAGGAATCCTAGCGGGAGTCGCGGAGACCCAGTACTTC.

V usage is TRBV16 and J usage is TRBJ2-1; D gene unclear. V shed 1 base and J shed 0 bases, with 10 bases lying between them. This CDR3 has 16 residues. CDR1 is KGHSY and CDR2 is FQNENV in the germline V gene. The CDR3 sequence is CASSQLSMSSYNEQFF. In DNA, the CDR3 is TGTGCCAGCAGCCAATTGTCCATGAGCTCCTACAATGAGCAGTTCTTC. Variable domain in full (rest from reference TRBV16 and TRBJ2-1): GEEVAQTPKHLVRGEGQKAKLYCAPIKGHSYVFWYQQVLKNEFKFLISFQNENVFDETGMPKERFSAKCLPNSPCSLEIQATKLEDSAVYFCASSQLSMSSYNEQFFGPGTRLTVL.

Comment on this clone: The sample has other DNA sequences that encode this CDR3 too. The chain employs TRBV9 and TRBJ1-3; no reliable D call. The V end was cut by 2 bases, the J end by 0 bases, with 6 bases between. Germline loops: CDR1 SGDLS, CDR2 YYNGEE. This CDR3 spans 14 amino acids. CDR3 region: CASSVRGSGNTIYF. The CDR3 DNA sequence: TGTGCCAGCAGCGTCCGGGGCTCTGGAAACACCATATATTTT.